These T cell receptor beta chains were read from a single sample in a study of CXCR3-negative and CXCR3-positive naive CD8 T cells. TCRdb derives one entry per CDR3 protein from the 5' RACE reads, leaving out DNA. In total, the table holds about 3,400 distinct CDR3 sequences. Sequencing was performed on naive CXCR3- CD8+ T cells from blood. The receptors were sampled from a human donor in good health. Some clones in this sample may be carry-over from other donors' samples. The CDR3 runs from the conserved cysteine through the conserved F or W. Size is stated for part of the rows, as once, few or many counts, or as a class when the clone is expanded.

CASSPSPGGVDTQYF TRBJ2-3 TRBV12-3/TRBV12-4 medium-sized
CASSYGRGLSTGELFF TRBJ2-2 TRBV7-8 .
CASTVRAGRSQETQYF TRBJ2-5 TRBV28 medium-sized
CSVSGGVLGLAGGYRYDTGELFF TRBJ2-2 TRBV29-1 medium-sized
CASTAGTLNEQYF TRBJ2-7 TRBV12-3/TRBV12-4 medium-sized
CASSNLHEQFF TRBJ2-1 TRBV6-5 medium-sized
CASSPRRSYNEQFF TRBJ2-1 TRBV12-3/TRBV12-4 medium-sized
CASSLGGLVDEQFF TRBJ2-1 TRBV7-9 medium-sized
CSARDGGLNYGYTF TRBJ1-2 TRBV20-1 .
CASSDNRRRNTGELFF TRBJ2-2 TRBV5-6 .
CATSPTYQTSGNYNEQFF TRBJ2-1 TRBV15 .
CASSEGTSGGLSYEQYF TRBJ2-7 TRBV2 .
CASSLDNEQFF TRBJ2-1 TRBV19 .
CASSFGADTQYF TRBJ2-3 TRBV27 .
CASSQTSVGGELFF TRBJ2-2 TRBV4-3 medium-sized
CSVETPQGLAFF TRBJ1-1 TRBV29-1 .
CASRLTGGNYGYTF TRBJ1-2 TRBV19 medium-sized
CASSLEKTTDTQYF TRBJ2-3 TRBV5-1 medium-sized
CASSSRGQGPGELFF TRBJ2-2 TRBV11-2 large
CASSSPGAPARYF TRBJ2-7 TRBV5-1 medium-sized
CASSLPRDTYQETQYF TRBJ2-5 TRBV5-1 medium-sized
CASSQESRAVAGNSPLHF TRBJ1-6 TRBV4-1 .
CSVEDGTSGIDEQFF TRBJ2-1 TRBV29-1 medium-sized
CASSSEREYNEQFF TRBJ2-1 TRBV6-2/TRBV6-3 .
CASSGITPGQGAYEQYF TRBJ2-7 TRBV25-1 medium-sized
CSARDRGTGIGNEQFF TRBJ2-1 TRBV20-1 .
CASSYDRGFEQYF TRBJ2-7 TRBV6-5 medium-sized
CSVEDHRDEQFF TRBJ2-1 TRBV29-1 medium-sized
CASSQDDISYEQYF TRBJ2-7 TRBV6-6 large
CASSVERGAYNEQFF TRBJ2-1 TRBV9 medium-sized
CASAPEPDSTDTQYF TRBJ2-3 TRBV7-6 medium-sized
CSASQAGTPTYEQYF TRBJ2-7 TRBV20-1 medium-sized
CASSSVDRNYGYTF TRBJ1-2 TRBV6-6 .
CASSSPGTVEAFF TRBJ1-1 TRBV5-1 medium-sized
CASTGTGGYQPQHF TRBJ1-5 TRBV19 medium-sized
CASSFGTAGIQYF TRBJ2-4 TRBV12-3/TRBV12-4 large
CASSLPNTEAFF TRBJ1-1 TRBV4-3 medium-sized
CASSYGEGGYNEQFF TRBJ2-1 TRBV6-5 medium-sized
CASRPTITDTQYF TRBJ2-3 TRBV27 .
CASSPGLAGGHEQYF TRBJ2-7 TRBV4-1 medium-sized
CSVQGAGGNNEKLFF TRBJ1-4 TRBV29-1 .
CSVESGTTNTGELFF TRBJ2-2 TRBV29-1 .
CSARDLRSDEQYF TRBJ2-7 TRBV20-1 medium-sized
CASSPREQKTGLAEAFF TRBJ1-1 TRBV5-1 medium-sized
CASSPSGETQYF TRBJ2-5 TRBV6-5 medium-sized
CSVGTGGVYEQYF TRBJ2-7 TRBV29-1 medium-sized
CASSHPPEGLITGELFF TRBJ2-2 TRBV4-1 medium-sized
CSGQTGPNTGELFF TRBJ2-2 TRBV29-1 .
CASSQGSGHHSYNEQFF TRBJ2-1 TRBV6-2/TRBV6-3 medium-sized
CASSSDYQETQYF TRBJ2-5 TRBV25-1 large
CASSFGGQGIHEQYF TRBJ2-7 TRBV7-3 medium-sized
CASSLGLAGGSEQFF TRBJ2-1 TRBV5-1 .
CASSLGQGPDEQYF TRBJ2-7 TRBV6-6 medium-sized